The rows below give T cell receptor beta chains drawn from one sample of a study of OX40 agonist ivuxolimab in advanced cancers. Using immunoSEQ multiplex PCR, the repertoire was profiled, and TCRdb retains in-frame clones only, with some absent. This sample carries 30,000 to 35,000 clones, less than 85% of them seen once, and the ten largest clones take roughly 11%. The specimen was CD4+ or CD8+ T cells sorted from blood, collected in a trial of the OX40 agonist ivuxolimab. Receptors originate from an adult with an advanced solid tumor such as melanoma, head and neck, liver or kidney cancer. Each CDR3 is given with its conserved first and last residue. D genes are given only for firm matches. Clone size is not always given. Where it is, it says once, few, many or a class for expanded clones.

j_call	v_call	d_call	clone_size	cdr3_aa	cdr3_nt
TRBJ2-6	TRBV2	NA	NA	CATLSTLLSGANVLTF	TGTGCCACGTTATCGACCCTACTCTCTGGGGCCAACGTCCTGACTTTC
TRBJ2-2	TRBV11-2	NA	NA	CASSLGGRVGTGELFF	TGTGCCAGCAGCTTAGGGGGCAGGGTGGGCACCGGGGAGCTGTTTTTT
TRBJ1-4	TRBV4-1	TRBD1	once	CASSQRQLQGIDEKLFF	TGCGCCAGCAGCCAACGTCAGTTACAGGGGATTGATGAAAAACTGTTTTTT
TRBJ2-7	TRBV7-9	NA	NA	CASSLAGAGSYEQYF	TGTGCCAGCAGCTTAGCAGGGGCTGGGTCCTACGAGCAGTACTTC
TRBJ1-2	TRBV7-9	TRBD1	NA	CASSSYGQGNYGYTF	TGTGCCAGCAGCTCGTACGGACAGGGAAACTATGGCTACACCTTC
TRBJ2-1	TRBV5-1	NA	NA	CASSLNSYNEQFF	TGCGCCAGCAGCTTGAACTCCTACAATGAGCAGTTCTTC
TRBJ1-4	TRBV6-5	NA	NA	CASTQAGSGGLFF	TGTGCCAGCACCCAGGCAGGGTCCGGGGGGCTGTTTTTT
TRBJ1-4	TRBV29-1	NA	once	CSVESNTEGEKLFF	TGCAGCGTTGAAAGTAATACGGAGGGTGAAAAACTGTTTTTT
TRBJ1-4	TRBV10-3	NA	NA	CAISESGVGEKLFF	TGTGCCATCAGTGAGTCCGGTGTCGGCGAAAAACTGTTTTTT
TRBJ2-6	TRBV29-1	TRBD1	NA	CSVRGLYLESGANVLTF	TGCAGCGTCAGGGGGTTGTACCTAGAATCTGGGGCCAACGTCCTGACTTTC
TRBJ2-5	TRBV5-4	TRBD2	once	CASSPTGTSGRTQYF	TGTGCCAGCAGCCCAACAGGGACGAGCGGGAGAACCCAGTACTTC
TRBJ1-3	TRBV6-5	NA	NA	CASSYGPGYSGNTIYF	TGTGCCAGCAGTTACGGTCCAGGCTACTCTGGAAACACCATATATTTT
TRBJ2-7	TRBV28	TRBD1	NA	CASSLIGTGGSDEQYF	TGTGCCAGCAGTTTAATCGGAACAGGGGGCAGCGACGAGCAGTACTTC
TRBJ2-7	TRBV7-9	NA	NA	CASSSDTLYEQYF	TGTGCCAGCAGCTCAGACACCTTATACGAGCAGTACTTC
TRBJ1-5	TRBV2	NA	NA	CASTGPGGGGSNQPQHF	TGTGCCAGCACTGGCCCGGGGGGCGGGGGCTCAAATCAGCCCCAGCATTTT
TRBJ1-6	TRBV5-5	NA	NA	CASSLGQISSYNSPLHF	TGTGCCAGCAGCTTGGGACAGATTAGCTCCTATAATTCACCCCTCCACTTT
TRBJ2-2	TRBV10-3	NA	NA	CAISDYISGTGELFF	TGTGCCATCAGTGATTATATTAGTGGAACCGGGGAGCTGTTTTTT
TRBJ2-2	TRBV30	NA	NA	CAWSVLGLDTGELFF	TGTGCCTGGAGTGTACTGGGGTTGGACACCGGGGAGCTGTTTTTT
TRBJ2-1	TRBV7-9	NA	NA	CASSLVVSYNEQFF	TGTGCCAGCAGCTTAGTCGTCTCCTACAATGAGCAGTTCTTC
TRBJ1-1	TRBV7-8	TRBD1	NA	CASSQRYQYRGHTEAFF	TGTGCCAGCAGCCAACGATATCAATACAGGGGGCATACTGAAGCTTTCTTT
TRBJ1-4	TRBV9	NA	NA	CASSSGHNEKLFF	TGTGCCAGCAGTTCCGGACATAATGAAAAACTGTTTTTT
TRBJ1-4	TRBV10-2	NA	NA	CASSESLANNEKLFF	TGCGCCAGCAGTGAGTCACTGGCCAATAATGAAAAACTGTTTTTT
TRBJ1-1	TRBV28	TRBD1	NA	CASRGDRMSPSAFF	TGTGCCAGCAGGGGGGACAGGATGTCCCCAAGCGCTTTCTTT
TRBJ2-2	TRBV5-1	NA	few	CASSLVGNGELFF	TGCGCCAGCAGCTTGGTCGGGAACGGGGAGCTGTTTTTT
TRBJ1-4	TRBV5-1	NA	NA	CASSFGAGNEKLFF	TGCGCCAGCAGCTTTGGGGCAGGGAATGAAAAACTGTTTTTT
TRBJ2-2	TRBV6-4	NA	NA	CASSDYKNGELFF	TGTGCCAGCAGTGACTACAAGAACGGGGAGCTGTTTTTT
TRBJ2-7	TRBV7-6	NA	once	CASSSLTTYEQYF	TGTGCCAGCAGCTCCCTCACAACCTACGAGCAGTACTTC
TRBJ2-7	TRBV29-1	TRBD1	NA	CSVVHQGRGEQYF	TGCAGCGTTGTCCATCAGGGCAGGGGGGAGCAGTACTTC
TRBJ1-4	TRBV6-1	NA	NA	CASSASRGLFEKLFF	TGTGCCAGCAGTGCTTCTCGGGGGCTTTTTGAAAAACTGTTTTTT
TRBJ2-3	TRBV5-1	TRBD1	NA	CASSSTGGADTQYF	TGCGCCAGCAGCTCCACAGGGGGCGCAGATACGCAGTATTTT
TRBJ2-5	TRBV25-1	TRBD2	NA	CASSALGGDETQYF	TGTGCCAGCAGTGCCCTGGGGGGGGATGAGACCCAGTACTTC
TRBJ1-5	TRBV2	NA	NA	CASSVDRSSNQPQHF	TGTGCCAGCAGTGTTGACCGTTCCAGCAATCAGCCCCAGCATTTT
TRBJ1-1	TRBV7-9	NA	NA	CASSEPGWEEAFF	TGTGCCAGCAGCGAACCAGGGTGGGAGGAAGCTTTCTTT
TRBJ1-5	TRBV19	NA	NA	CATRKGQFGPQHF	TGTGCCACCAGAAAGGGGCAGTTCGGGCCCCAGCATTTT
TRBJ2-5	TRBV7-9	NA	NA	CASSSQETQYF	TGTGCCAGCAGCTCCCAAGAGACCCAGTACTTC
TRBJ1-1	TRBV6-5	NA	NA	CASSGWMGTEAFF	TGTGCCAGCAGTGGGTGGATGGGCACTGAAGCTTTCTTT
TRBJ1-2	TRBV5-1	TRBD1	NA	CASSPGTGIANYGYTF	TGCGCCAGCAGCCCCGGGACAGGGATAGCTAACTATGGCTACACCTTC
TRBJ2-7	TRBV6-5	NA	few	CASGDFSYEQYF	TGTGCCAGCGGGGACTTTTCCTACGAGCAGTACTTC
TRBJ2-7	TRBV30	TRBD1	NA	CASSRGQGVDEQYF	TGTGCCTCCTCAAGGGGACAGGGGGTCGACGAGCAGTACTTC
TRBJ1-2	TRBV11-2	TRBD1	NA	CASSQNYKTGQGREHGYTF	TGTGCCAGCAGCCAGAATTATAAAACGGGACAGGGGAGAGAACATGGCTACACCTTC
TRBJ2-7	TRBV5-4	TRBD2	NA	CASSLRGGAYEQYF	TGTGCCAGCAGTTTGCGGGGGGGGGCCTACGAGCAGTACTTC
TRBJ2-7	TRBV5-1	NA	large	CASRRDQDEQYF	TGCGCCAGCAGGAGGGACCAGGACGAGCAGTACTTC
TRBJ2-7	TRBV11-2	NA	once	CASSPINRASYEQYF	TGTGCCAGCAGCCCCATCAACAGGGCCTCCTACGAGCAGTACTTC
TRBJ2-7	TRBV6-1	TRBD2	NA	CASSDQREERPYEQYF	TGTGCCAGCAGTGACCAGCGGGAGGAGAGGCCATACGAGCAGTACTTC
TRBJ1-3	TRBV27	NA	NA	CASSLGGSIGSTIYF	TGTGCCAGCAGTTTAGGGGGCAGCATAGGAAGCACCATATATTTT
TRBJ1-4	TRBV2	NA	once	CASSEHLATNEKLFF	TGTGCCAGCAGTGAACACCTAGCAACTAATGAAAAACTGTTTTTT
TRBJ2-1	TRBV7-8	NA	NA	CASSLPLNEQFF	TGTGCCAGCAGCTTACCCCTCAATGAGCAGTTCTTC
TRBJ1-4	TRBV9	NA	NA	CASSSPYGFNEKLFF	TGTGCCAGCAGCTCCCCTTACGGCTTCAATGAAAAACTGTTTTTT
TRBJ2-1	TRBV5-4	TRBD2	NA	CASSLEGWEGIGSEQFF	TGTGCCAGCAGCTTGGAGGGATGGGAGGGGATTGGGAGTGAGCAGTTCTTC
TRBJ2-4	TRBV5-6	TRBD1	few	CASSPGQASQYF	TGTGCCAGCAGCCCCGGACAGGCGTCGCAGTACTTC
TRBJ1-2	TRBV28	NA	NA	CASRTLSLGNGYTF	TGTGCCAGCAGGACGTTGTCGCTCGGGAATGGCTACACCTTC
TRBJ2-1	TRBV28	TRBD2	few	CASSSILAGGRPSYNEQFF	TGTGCCAGCAGTTCTATCTTAGCGGGGGGGCGGCCCTCCTACAATGAGCAGTTCTTC
TRBJ2-5	TRBV10-2	NA	NA	CASSESNRETQYF	TGCGCCAGCAGTGAGTCCAACAGGGAGACCCAGTACTTC
TRBJ2-5	TRBV19	NA	NA	CASNPGRRETQYF	TGTGCCAGCAACCCCGGACGCCGCGAGACCCAGTACTTC
TRBJ2-2	TRBV15	NA	NA	CATSRDEQTINTGELFF	TGTGCCACCAGCAGAGATGAACAGACTATAAACACCGGGGAGCTGTTTTTT
TRBJ2-7	TRBV6-1	NA	few	CASSEPVRGPSLWEQYF	TGTGCCAGCAGTGAACCGGTGAGGGGCCCAAGTCTCTGGGAGCAGTACTTC
TRBJ2-3	TRBV5-1	NA	once	CASSLASTFTDTQYF	TGCGCCAGCAGCTTGGCCAGCACCTTCACAGATACGCAGTATTTT
TRBJ1-1	TRBV4-2	NA	NA	CASSQAGRDEAFF	TGTGCCAGCAGCCAAGCGGGGCGCGATGAAGCTTTCTTT
TRBJ1-2	TRBV7-2	NA	few	CASSLLLSTVSGYTF	TGTGCCAGCAGCTTACTCCTCAGTACGGTGAGCGGCTACACCTTC